The rows below give T cell receptor beta chains drawn from one sample of a study of cytomegalovirus exposure and HLA in healthy donors. Produced via immunoSEQ multiplex PCR; TCRdb's table is partial and in-frame only. The repertoire has about 180,000 clones, around 80% of them found once; the top ten carry under 0.75%. Source material: PBMCs. The receptors shown here come from a woman aged 40-49 years in good health and CMV-seronegative. CDR3s include the opening cysteine and the closing phenylalanine or tryptophan. The order of the fields is CDR3 DNA, CDR3 protein, D gene, J gene, V gene, clone size. The D gene is left open where the match is weak. Expanded clones get a size class; other rows say once, few or many, or leave the size out.

TGTGCTAGTGGTTTGTCCGGACAGGCGACCGGGGGCTACACCTTC CASGLSGQATGGYTF TRBD1 TRBJ1-2 TRBV12-5 .
TGTGCCAGCAGCTTAGATCTAGGAGGGAACTATGGCTACACCTTC CASSLDLGGNYGYTF . TRBJ1-2 TRBV11-2 .
TGCGCCAGCAGCTGGTCGGCGGGGGCAGATACGCAGTATTTT CASSWSAGADTQYF TRBD2 TRBJ2-3 TRBV5-1 .
TGTGCCAGCAGCCAGGGGGACAGGGGATACGAGCAGTACTTC CASSQGDRGYEQYF TRBD1 TRBJ2-7 TRBV7-8 .
TGTGCCAGCAGCTTAGGTCAGTTGAACACTGAAGCTTTCTTT CASSLGQLNTEAFF . TRBJ1-1 TRBV7-3 .
TGCGCCAGCAGCTTGGTGGGCAGTGAAGCTTTCTTT CASSLVGSEAFF . TRBJ1-1 TRBV5-1 .
TGCGCCAGCAGCTTGGGTGTGGGCATCTTCGACTATGGCTACACCTTC CASSLGVGIFDYGYTF . TRBJ1-2 TRBV5-1 .
TGTGCCATCAGTAGTTTTCCGGTACAGGGCAATGAGCAGTTCTTC CAISSFPVQGNEQFF . TRBJ2-1 TRBV10-3 .
TGCGCCAGCAGCTCACGGACAGGGGGGGAGACCCAGTACTTC CASSSRTGGETQYF TRBD1 TRBJ2-5 TRBV5-1 .
TGCGCCAGCGGAGCCGGGACAGGGGAAGCTAACTATGGCTACACCTTC CASGAGTGEANYGYTF TRBD1 TRBJ1-2 TRBV5-1 .
TGCGCCAGCAGCTCCCCTAGCGGGAGAGGAACCGGGGAGCTGTTTTTT CASSSPSGRGTGELFF TRBD2 TRBJ2-2 TRBV5-1 .
TGCAGCGTGGAGGGCGGGGCGACTAGCGGGAGTTCGGAGACCCAGTACTTC CSVEGGATSGSSETQYF TRBD2 TRBJ2-5 TRBV29-1 .
TGTGCCAGCACCTCTGGGACAGGCTATGGCTACACCTTC CASTSGTGYGYTF TRBD1 TRBJ1-2 TRBV28 .
TGCGCCAGCAGCGAACAGAATACCGGGGAGCTGTTTTTT CASSEQNTGELFF . TRBJ2-2 TRBV5-1 .
TGTGCCAGCAAAAAACAGGGGGCTGGGGCGAACACTGAAGCTTTCTTT CASKKQGAGANTEAFF TRBD1 TRBJ1-1 TRBV27 .
TGTGCCATCAGTGAGCAAAACACCGGGGAGCTGTTTTTT CAISEQNTGELFF . TRBJ2-2 TRBV10-3 .
TGCGCCAGCAGCTTGCGAGACAGCAACACTGAAGCTTTCTTT CASSLRDSNTEAFF . TRBJ1-1 TRBV5-1 .
TGTGCCAGCAGTTTCCTAATTCCGGGACAGGGGGGCGAGCAGTACTTC CASSFLIPGQGGEQYF TRBD1 TRBJ2-7 TRBV27 .
TGTGCCTGGAGTCCCGCCTATGTGGATGAGCAGTTCTTC CAWSPAYVDEQFF . TRBJ2-1 TRBV30 .
TGTGCCATCAGCAATCAACTAACCGGGACAGGGAGGGCTGAAGCTTTCTTT CAISNQLTGTGRAEAFF TRBD1 TRBJ1-1 TRBV10-3 .
TGTGCCAGTAGTATAGGGGGGGGCCTCCACAATGAGCAGTTCTTC CASSIGGGLHNEQFF . TRBJ2-1 TRBV19 .
TGCAGCGTTGCCGGAGTGGCCGCGAACACCGGGGAGCTGTTTTTT CSVAGVAANTGELFF . TRBJ2-2 TRBV29-1 .
TGTGCCAGCAGCGGCCAGGGGGATTTCTCTGGAAACACCATATATTTT CASSGQGDFSGNTIYF TRBD1 TRBJ1-3 TRBV7-9 .
TGTGCCAGCAGCCCCCACGGACTAGAAGTCGGCGAGCAGTACTTC CASSPHGLEVGEQYF TRBD2 TRBJ2-7 TRBV7-9 .
TGTGCCAGCAGCCCGGGACTAGCTGGGACCCAGTACTTC CASSPGLAGTQYF TRBD2 TRBJ2-5 TRBV9 .
TGTGCCATCAGGGGGGACAGGGGGGACGGAAGTGAAGCTTTCTTT CAIRGDRGDGSEAFF TRBD1 TRBJ1-1 TRBV10-3 .
TGTGCCAGCAGCCCAGTGAGGGACAGAGGCGAGCAGTACTTC CASSPVRDRGEQYF TRBD1 TRBJ2-7 TRBV5-5 .
TGTGCTAGCGGTTTTTGTTTTTTGGGCCCACGGTGGGGCTACACCTTC CASGFCFLGPRWGYTF . TRBJ1-2 TRBV7-7 many
TGTGCCAGCAGTGCGTCAGGGGAAAGATTCGAGACCCAGTACTTC CASSASGERFETQYF . TRBJ2-5 TRBV6-1 .
TGTGCCAGCAGTGCTGAACAACTGAACACTGAAGCTTTCTTT CASSAEQLNTEAFF . TRBJ1-1 TRBV6-1 .
TGTGCCAGCAGCTTGGATCCAGGAGGGAGTACTGAAGCTTTCTTT CASSLDPGGSTEAFF . TRBJ1-1 TRBV5-6 once
TGTGCCAGCGCTACGGCGGGACAAGAGACCCAGTACTTC CASATAGQETQYF . TRBJ2-5 TRBV27 .
TGCAGCGCTGGGGGGGGCCCTAATGAAAAACTGTTTTTT CSAGGGPNEKLFF . TRBJ1-4 TRBV29-1 .
TGTGCCAGCAACCGGCAGGGAAGGGAGCAGTACTTC CASNRQGREQYF . TRBJ2-7 TRBV28 .
TGTGCCAGCGGTCGACAGTATGGCTACACCTTC CASGRQYGYTF . TRBJ1-2 TRBV7-9 few